What follows are 3 T cell receptor beta chains derived from one specimen sequenced in a study of T-cell reconstitution after alpha-beta-depleted transplantation in children. The authors prepared the TCRbeta library with unique molecular identifiers. MiXCR, applied by TCRdb to the PCR reads, yields one record per CDR3 protein. Of 450,000 to 550,000 distinct CDR3 sequences in the sample, 10% to 12% were seen once. The specimen comprised PBMCs, mostly from graft donor cells, sampled 180 days after TCRalphabeta/CD19-depleted stem cell transplant. The receptors come from a female patient aged 2 to 10 who had a stem cell transplant for aplastic anemia, so the T cells may come from the graft donor.

The chain recombines TRBV20-1 with TRBJ2-3, with TRBD2 identical over 12 bases. Germline loops: CDR1 DFQATT, CDR2 SNEGSKA (reference sequence). With 5 bases clipped from V and 3 bases from J, the junction kept 9 bases outside the gene matches. CDR3 length equals 16 residues. CDR3 coding DNA: TGCAGTGCTTCCCGGACTAGCGGGATATGGACAGATACGCAGTATTTT. This codes for CSASRTSGIWTDTQYF.

This clonotype was seen only a few times. The V gene is TRBV23-1, the J gene TRBJ2-7, with D perhaps matching TRBD1 (6 bases). TRBV23-1 is annotated as an ORF whose role is uncertain. The CDR3 has 15 residues. V lost 4 bases and J lost 0, with 13 bases in between. This CDR3 is CASSRPFRGSYEQYF. DNA for the CDR3: TGCGCCAGCAGTCGCCCTTTCAGGGGCTCCTACGAGCAGTACTTC.

The table lists this clonotype with a few counts. The J gene is TRBJ1-1, the V gene TRBV5-1; 8 nucleotides align to TRBD1. The CDR3 loop spans 15 amino acids. V gave up 0 bases and J gave up 1 base; unmatched junction bases: 2. Germline-derived CDR1 and CDR2 are SGHRS and YFSETQ. CDR3 DNA sequence: TGCGCCAGCAGCTTGGCTACAGGGGGGAACACTGAAGCTTTCTTT. Protein product: CASSLATGGNTEAFF.